The 27 T cell receptor beta chains below were found in one sample sequenced in a study of monozygotic twins with inflammatory bowel disease. TCRdb re-called the 5' RACE reads; every CDR3 protein appears as one record, without DNA. The sample has approximately 400,000 distinct CDR3 sequences; the top ten hold approximately 2.8%. What was sequenced was blood. The receptors here all came from a human donor with ulcerative colitis or Crohn's disease, or a healthy co-twin of an affected twin (not recorded which).

This rearrangement joins TRBV4-2 to TRBJ2-2. The germline V gene encodes CDR1 LGHNA and CDR2 YNFKEQ. The length of the CDR3 is 16 residues. The CDR3: CASSQDPTRNSGELFF.

This CDR3 reads CSAQLRDRGTDTQYF. The rearrangement links TRBV20-1 to TRBJ2-3; absent DNA, TCRdb's TRBD1 call cannot be checked. There are 15 residues in the CDR3. Germline V lookup: CDR1 DFQATT, CDR2 SNEGSKA (reference sequence).

The rearrangement uses TRBV5-1 and TRBJ1-5; TCRdb gives TRBD1 as the D gene, but with no DNA this cannot be confirmed. The germline CDR1 and CDR2 sequences are SGHRS and YFSETQ. The CDR3 contains 15 residues. The CDR3 is CASSLTGGRNQPQHF.

The genes are TRBV11-2 and TRBJ1-1; TCRdb indicates TRBD1, and absent DNA this call remains unverified. The CDR3 has 14 amino acids. Per the germline V gene, CDR1 is SGHAT and CDR2 is FQNNGV. CDR3 sequence reads: CASSLRGRGTEAFF.

The genes are TRBV18 and TRBJ2-2; TCRdb's assignment of TRBD1 cannot be checked, as there is no DNA. Germline lookup yields CDR1 KGHSH and CDR2 LQKENI. This CDR3 contains 20 residues. CDR3 protein: CASSPPTITDRGFVAGELFF.

The V call is TRBV12-3 or TRBV12-4, the J call TRBJ1-5; the D call from TCRdb, TRBD1, cannot be confirmed without DNA. The CDR3 covers 15 residues. This CDR3 is CASSLGQGLYQPQHF.

The chain combines TRBV12-3 or TRBV12-4 with TRBJ2-5; as DNA is missing, the TRBD2 call by TCRdb cannot be tested. The CDR3 contains 17 residues. CDR3 sequence reads: CASSPRTSGGRKETQYF.

The chain uses TRBV7-9 and TRBJ2-7; the D call of TRBD1 rests on TCRdb alone, since no DNA is present to check it. Germline-derived CDR1 and CDR2 are SEHNR and FQNEAQ (reference sequence). The CDR3 consists of 19 residues. CDR3 in amino acids: CASSQVTGTGSYLPYEQYF.

The chain is built from TRBV14 and TRBJ1-6. The germline gives CDR1 SGHDN, CDR2 FVKESK. The CDR3 contains 16 residues. The CDR3 sequence is CASSPVPSSYNSPLHF. The full variable domain, completed using reference TRBV14 and TRBJ1-6, is EAGVTQFPSHSVIEKGQTVTLRCDPISGHDNLYWYRRVMGKEIKFLLHFVKESKQDESGMPNNRFLAERTGGTYSTLKVQPAELEDSGVYFCASSPVPSSYNSPLHFGNGTRLTVT.

This rearrangement joins TRBV5-1 to TRBJ2-2. The CDR3 contains 14 residues. In germline, CDR1 is SGHRS, CDR2 YFSETQ. The CDR3 here is CASSSTPNTGELFF.

This CDR3 reads CASSLAGVTYEQYF. V and J are TRBV3-1 and TRBJ2-7; no DNA is available, so the TRBD2 call from TCRdb remains unchecked. Germline-derived CDR1 and CDR2 are LGHDT and YNNKEL (reference sequence). The CDR3 spans 14 residues.

The rearrangement links TRBV12-3 or TRBV12-4 to TRBJ2-3; TCRdb's D gene call, TRBD1, goes unchecked for lack of DNA. CDR3 length equals 13 residues. The CDR3 loop reads CASRTGGTDTQYF.

This chain links TRBV12-3 or TRBV12-4 with TRBJ2-1; TCRdb lists TRBD2, though no DNA is available to test this call. The CDR3 extends over 15 amino acids. The CDR3 sequence is CASTPSQERYNEQFF.

The gene calls are TRBV30 and TRBJ2-1. The CDR3 is made up of 14 amino acids. Germline-derived CDR1 and CDR2 are GTSNPN and SVGIG (reference sequence). This CDR3 reads CAWNRLSSYNEQFF. Supplemented by reference TRBV30 and TRBJ2-1, the full variable domain reads SQTIHQWPATLVQPVGSPLSLECTVEGTSNPNLYWYRQAAGRGLQLLFYSVGIGQISSEVPQNLSASRPQDRQFILSSKKLLLSDSGFYLCAWNRLSSYNEQFFGPGTRLTVL.

V usage is TRBV20-1 and J usage is TRBJ1-2. The CDR3 runs to 11 residues. CDR1 and CDR2 from the germline V gene are DFQATT and SNEGSKA (reference sequence). CDR3 in amino acids: CSALDGEGYTF.

The chain employs TRBV28 and TRBJ1-5. This CDR3 contains 13 residues. Germline loops: CDR1 MDHEN, CDR2 SYDVKM. CDR3 protein: CASSPGMGQPQHF. Full variable domain (missing parts from reference TRBV28 and TRBJ1-5): DVKVTQSSRYLVKRTGEKVFLECVQDMDHENMFWYRQDPGLGLRLIYFSYDVKMKEKGDIPEGYSVSREKKERFSLILESASTNQTSMYLCASSPGMGQPQHFGDGTRLSIL.

The gene calls are TRBV20-1 and TRBJ1-2; TCRdb indicates TRBD1, and absent DNA this call remains unverified. The CDR3 spans 14 residues. The germline V gene encodes CDR1 DFQATT and CDR2 SNEGSKA (reference sequence). CDR3 sequence: CSASDYDRRRGYTF.

The chain links TRBV4-3 to TRBJ1-6. This CDR3 comprises 15 residues. Germline-derived CDR1 and CDR2 are LGHNA and YSLEER. The CDR3: CASSQESSYNSPLHF.

The J gene is TRBJ2-3, the V gene TRBV10-3; without DNA, the TCRdb call of TRBD2 cannot be checked. From germline, CDR1 is ENHRY and CDR2 SYGVKD. The CDR3 extends over 21 amino acids. CDR3: CAISDPSKGLAGDLGTDTQYF.

V and J are TRBV9 and TRBJ2-5; TCRdb gives TRBD1 as the D gene, but with no DNA this cannot be confirmed. Germline V gene data show CDR1 as SGDLS and CDR2 as YYNGEE. The CDR3 is 17 amino acids. The CDR3 spells CASSPSKAGVSGETQYF. Variable domain in full (rest from reference TRBV9 and TRBJ2-5): DSGVTQTPKHLITATGQRVTLRCSPRSGDLSVYWYQQSLDQGLQFLIQYYNGEERAKGNILERFSAQQFPDLHSELNLSSLELGDSALYFCASSPSKAGVSGETQYFGPGTRLLVL.

The chain is built from TRBV23-1 and TRBJ2-7; no DNA is available, so the TRBD1 call from TCRdb remains unchecked. TRBV23-1 is an ORF for which the function is uncertain. This CDR3 spans 15 amino acids. CDR3 sequence: CASSQSYREVLEQYF.

J is TRBJ1-1 and V is TRBV20-1; the TCRdb call, TRBD1, lacks DNA for checking. CDR3 size: 11 residues. From germline, CDR1 is DFQATT and CDR2 SNEGSKA (reference sequence). This chain's CDR3 is CSARDGAEAFF.

This sequence joins TRBV6-2 or TRBV6-3 and TRBJ1-1; TCRdb proposes TRBD1, but this gene call is untestable without DNA. Germline loops: CDR1 MNHEY, CDR2 SVGEGT. This CDR3 is built from 20 residues. The CDR3 here is CASSYSSRMGGQGARTEAFF.

This chain joins TRBV11-1 and TRBJ2-4; the TCRdb D gene call, TRBD1, has no DNA to confirm it. The CDR3 has 16 residues. The V gene's germline CDR1 is SGHAT and CDR2 FQDESV (reference sequence). CDR3 amino acids: CASSPRTGRIGNIQYF.

This chain connects TRBV20-1 to TRBJ1-6; TCRdb selects TRBD1, and the lack of DNA leaves this call unchecked. The CDR3 loop spans 15 amino acids. Germline assignment: CDR1 DFQATT and CDR2 SNEGSKA (reference sequence). This CDR3 reads CSARTGGSYNSPLHF.

The genes are TRBV14 and TRBJ1-1. The germline V gene has CDR1 SGHDN and CDR2 FVKESK. The CDR3 has 13 residues. Here the CDR3 reads CASSQDFGTEAFF.

The chain combines TRBV6-1 with TRBJ2-6. The germline V gene encodes CDR1 MNHNS and CDR2 SASEGT. The CDR3 has 13 amino acids. The CDR3: CATFPSGANVLTF.